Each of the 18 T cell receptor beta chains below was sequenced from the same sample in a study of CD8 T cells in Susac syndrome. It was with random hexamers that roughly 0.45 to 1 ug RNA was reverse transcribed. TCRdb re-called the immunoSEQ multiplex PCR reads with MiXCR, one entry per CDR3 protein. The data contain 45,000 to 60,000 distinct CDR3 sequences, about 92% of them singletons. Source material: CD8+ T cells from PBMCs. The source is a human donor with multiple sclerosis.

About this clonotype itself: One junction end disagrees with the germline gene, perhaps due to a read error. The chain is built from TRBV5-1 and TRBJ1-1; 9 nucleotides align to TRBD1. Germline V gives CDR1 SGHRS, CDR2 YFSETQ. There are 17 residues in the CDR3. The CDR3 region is CASMPRGQGLRRTEALF. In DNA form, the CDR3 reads TGCGCCAGCATGCCGAGGGGACAGGGTCTCAGGCGCACTGAAGCTCTCTTT. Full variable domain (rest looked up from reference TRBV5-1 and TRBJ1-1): KAGVTQTPRYLIKTRGQQVTLSCSPISGHRSVSWYQQTPGQGLQFLFEYFSETQRNKGNFPGRFSGRQFSNSRSEMNVSTLELGDSALYLCASMPRGQGLRRTEALFGQGTRLTVV.

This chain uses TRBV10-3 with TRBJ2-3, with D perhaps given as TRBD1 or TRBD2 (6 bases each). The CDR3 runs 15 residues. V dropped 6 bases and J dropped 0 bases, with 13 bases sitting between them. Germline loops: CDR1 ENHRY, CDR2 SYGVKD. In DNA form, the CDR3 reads TGTGCCATCAGGGCCGGGGGCCCTAGCACAGATACGCAGTATTTT. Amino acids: CAIRAGGPSTDTQYF.

The DNA for the CDR3 is TGTGCCAGCAGCTTAATGACGGGTTCGGGGTACAATGAGCAGTTCTTC. Translation: CASSLMTGSGYNEQFF. V and J are TRBV7-3 and TRBJ2-1; perhaps TRBD2 as D (5 bases). With 1 base removed from V and 4 bases from J, the gap between germline ends came to 14 bases. CDR1 is SGHTA and CDR2 is FQGTGA in the germline V gene. This CDR3 contains 16 residues.

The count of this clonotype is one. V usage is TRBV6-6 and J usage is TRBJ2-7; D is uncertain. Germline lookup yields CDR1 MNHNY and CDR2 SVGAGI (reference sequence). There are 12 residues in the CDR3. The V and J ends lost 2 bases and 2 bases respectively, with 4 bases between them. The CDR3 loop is CASSYTAYEQYF. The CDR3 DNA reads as TGTGCCAGCAGTTACACCGCCTACGAGCAGTACTTC.

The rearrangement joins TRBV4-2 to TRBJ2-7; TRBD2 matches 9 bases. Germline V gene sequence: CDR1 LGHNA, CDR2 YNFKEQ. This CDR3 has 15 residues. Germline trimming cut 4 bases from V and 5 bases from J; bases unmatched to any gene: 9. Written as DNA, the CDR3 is TGTGCCAGCAGCCGTAGCGGGGGCGGGGTCGACGAGCAGTACTTC. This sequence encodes CASSRSGGGVDEQYF.

The CDR3 region has the DNA TGCGCCAGCAGCCTCCGGAGGGAACTGTTTTTT. This translates into CASSLRRELFF. The chain combines TRBV4-1 with TRBJ1-4; D call uncertain. This CDR3 region has 11 residues. CDR1 and CDR2 from the germline V gene are MGHRA and YSYEKL. The V and J ends lost 4 bases and 12 bases respectively, with 9 bases between them.

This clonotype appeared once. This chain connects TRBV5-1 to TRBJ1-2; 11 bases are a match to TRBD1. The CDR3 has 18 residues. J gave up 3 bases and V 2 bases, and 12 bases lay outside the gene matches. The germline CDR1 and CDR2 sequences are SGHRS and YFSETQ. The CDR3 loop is CASSFTPTGTGGHYGYTF. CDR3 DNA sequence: TGCGCCAGCAGCTTTACCCCTACCGGGACAGGGGGACACTATGGCTACACCTTC.

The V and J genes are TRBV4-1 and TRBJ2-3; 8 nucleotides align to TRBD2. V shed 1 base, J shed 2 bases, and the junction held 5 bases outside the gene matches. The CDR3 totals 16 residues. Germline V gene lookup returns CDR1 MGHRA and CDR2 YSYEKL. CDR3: CASSQGRGALTDTQYF. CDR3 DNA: TGCGCCAGCAGCCAAGGGCGGGGGGCGCTCACAGATACGCAGTATTTT.

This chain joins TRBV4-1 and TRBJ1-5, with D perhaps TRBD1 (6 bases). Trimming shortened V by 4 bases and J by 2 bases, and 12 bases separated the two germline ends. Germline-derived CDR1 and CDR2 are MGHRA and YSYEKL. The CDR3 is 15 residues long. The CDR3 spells CASSRGHEGNQPQHF. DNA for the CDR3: TGCGCCAGCAGCCGGGGGCATGAGGGCAATCAGCCCCAGCATTTT.

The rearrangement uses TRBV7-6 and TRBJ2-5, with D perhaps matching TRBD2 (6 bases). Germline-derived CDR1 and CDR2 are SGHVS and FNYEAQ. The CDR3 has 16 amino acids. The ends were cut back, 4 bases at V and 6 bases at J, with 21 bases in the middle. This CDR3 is CASSSPTSKEGQTQYF. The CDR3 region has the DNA TGTGCCAGCAGCTCTCCGACTAGTAAGGAAGGACAGACCCAGTACTTC.

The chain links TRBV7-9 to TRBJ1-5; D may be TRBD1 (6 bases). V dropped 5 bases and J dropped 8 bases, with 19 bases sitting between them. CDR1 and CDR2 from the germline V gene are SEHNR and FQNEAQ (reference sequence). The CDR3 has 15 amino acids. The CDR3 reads CASSPTGYGNEPQHF. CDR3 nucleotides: TGTGCCAGCAGCCCTACAGGGTATGGGAATGAGCCCCAGCATTTT. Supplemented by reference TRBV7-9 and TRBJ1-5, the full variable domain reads DTGVSQNPRHKITKRGQNVTFRCDPISEHNRLYWYRQTLGQGPEFLTYFQNEAQLEKSRLLSDRFSAERPKGSFSTLEIQRTEQGDSAMYLCASSPTGYGNEPQHFGDGTRLSIL.

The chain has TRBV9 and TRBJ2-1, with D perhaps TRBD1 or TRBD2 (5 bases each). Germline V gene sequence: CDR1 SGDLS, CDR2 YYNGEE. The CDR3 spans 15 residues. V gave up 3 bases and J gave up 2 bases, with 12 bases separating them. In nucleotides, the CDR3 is TGTGCCAGCAGCGCCCTTGGGGGAGCCTACAATGAGCAGTTCTTC. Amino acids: CASSALGGAYNEQFF.

The CDR3 loop reads CASSDSLGSGANVLTF. The DNA of the CDR3 is TGTGCCAGCAGTGACTCGTTAGGGTCCGGGGCCAACGTCCTGACTTTC. The chain couples TRBV6-4 to TRBJ2-6; D not certain. Germline V gene sequence: CDR1 MRHNA, CDR2 SNTAGT. Trimming shortened V by 0 bases and J by 4 bases, and 10 bases separated the two germline ends. This CDR3 spans 16 amino acids.

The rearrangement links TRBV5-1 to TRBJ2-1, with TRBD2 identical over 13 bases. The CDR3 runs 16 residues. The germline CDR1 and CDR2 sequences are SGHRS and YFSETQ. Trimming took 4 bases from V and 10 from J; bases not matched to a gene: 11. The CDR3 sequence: CASSPSLAGGPIEQFF. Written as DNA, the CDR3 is TGCGCCAGCAGCCCGTCACTAGCGGGGGGGCCTATCGAGCAGTTCTTC. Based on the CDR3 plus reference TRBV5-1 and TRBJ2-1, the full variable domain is KAGVTQTPRYLIKTRGQQVTLSCSPISGHRSVSWYQQTPGQGLQFLFEYFSETQRNKGNFPGRFSGRQFSNSRSEMNVSTLELGDSALYLCASSPSLAGGPIEQFFGPGTRLTVL.

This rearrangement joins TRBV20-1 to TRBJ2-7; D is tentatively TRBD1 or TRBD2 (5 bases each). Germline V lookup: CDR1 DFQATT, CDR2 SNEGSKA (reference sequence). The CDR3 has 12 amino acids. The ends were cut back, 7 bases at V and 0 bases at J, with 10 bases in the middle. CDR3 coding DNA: TGCAGTGGCATGGGGGTCTCCTACGAGCAGTACTTC. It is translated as CSGMGVSYEQYF.

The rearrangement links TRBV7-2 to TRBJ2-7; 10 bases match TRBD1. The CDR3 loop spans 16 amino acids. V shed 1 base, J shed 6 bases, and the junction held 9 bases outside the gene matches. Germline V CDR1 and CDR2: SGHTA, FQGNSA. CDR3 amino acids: CASSLGAGTGDREQYF. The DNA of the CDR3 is TGTGCCAGCAGCTTAGGGGCCGGGACAGGGGATCGCGAGCAGTACTTC.

CDR3 protein: CASSVGGTDTQYF. The CDR3 DNA reads as TGTGCCAGCAGTGTAGGGGGCACAGATACGCAGTATTTT. V is TRBV6-4 and J is TRBJ2-3, with a possible D match to TRBD1 (5 bases). CDR3 length equals 13 residues. Trimming stripped 4 bases from V and 1 base from J, with 6 bases between. Germline CDR1 is MRHNA and CDR2 is SNTAGT.

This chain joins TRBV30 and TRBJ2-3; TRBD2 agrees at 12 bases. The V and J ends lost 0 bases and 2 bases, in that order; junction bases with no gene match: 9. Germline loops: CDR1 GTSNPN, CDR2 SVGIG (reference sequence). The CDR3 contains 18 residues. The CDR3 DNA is TGTGCCTGGAGTGTACTAGCGGGGGGCCCCGCAATCACAGATACGCAGTATTTT. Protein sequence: CAWSVLAGGPAITDTQYF.